This T cell receptor (beta chain) was sequenced during a study of blood T cell repertoires in COVID-19. The overall study: The United States, Italy and Spain provided the acute and convalescent COVID-19 samples.

This CDR3 comprises 13 residues. The germline gives CDR1 SGHDN, CDR2 FVKESK. Trimming pared 2 bases from V and 7 bases from J, leaving 11 bases between. Clinical history as reported by participants underpinned cohort assignment. This clone occurred many times. Measured with immunoSEQ multiplex PCR; TCRdb has only the in-frame clones, and not every one. The sample lists around 140,000 clones, about 81% occurring once. This sequence joins TRBV14 and TRBJ1-2; D might be TRBD1 (6 bases). The sequence was collected from a man aged 40-49 years with acute COVID-19. The sequenced sample consisted of PBMCs or T cells enriched from blood (not recorded which). The CDR3 nucleotides read TGTGCCAGCAGCCAAACCAGGGGAAGTGGCTACACCTTC. Translation: CASSQTRGSGYTF.